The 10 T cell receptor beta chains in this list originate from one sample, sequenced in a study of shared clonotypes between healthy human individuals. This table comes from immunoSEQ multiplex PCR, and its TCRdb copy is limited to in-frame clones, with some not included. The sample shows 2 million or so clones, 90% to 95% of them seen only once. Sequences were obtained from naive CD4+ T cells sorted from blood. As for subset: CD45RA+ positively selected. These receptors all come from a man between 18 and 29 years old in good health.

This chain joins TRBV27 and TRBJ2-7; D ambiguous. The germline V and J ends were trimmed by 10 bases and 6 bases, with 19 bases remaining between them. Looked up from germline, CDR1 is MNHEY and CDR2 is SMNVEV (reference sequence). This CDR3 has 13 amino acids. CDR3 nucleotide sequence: TGTGCCACCGCGAAGGCCCTCCTATCCGAGCAGTACTTC. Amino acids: CATAKALLSEQYF.

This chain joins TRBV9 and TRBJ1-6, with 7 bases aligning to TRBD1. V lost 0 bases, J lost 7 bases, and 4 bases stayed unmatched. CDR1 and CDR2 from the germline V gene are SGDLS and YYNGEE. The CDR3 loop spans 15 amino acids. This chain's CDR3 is CASSVEGAQNSPLHF. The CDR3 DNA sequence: TGTGCCAGCAGCGTAGAGGGGGCACAGAATTCACCCCTCCACTTT.

The CDR3 is CARISGRQGDGYTF. The CDR3 DNA reads TGTGCCAGAATCAGCGGAAGACAGGGTGATGGCTACACCTTC. The J gene is TRBJ1-2, the V gene TRBV5-3; 7 bases fit TRBD1. TRBV5-3 is reported as an ORF; its role is uncertain. This CDR3 has 14 residues. The J segment lost 6 bases and the V segment lost 6 bases, leaving 11 bases of the junction unmatched.

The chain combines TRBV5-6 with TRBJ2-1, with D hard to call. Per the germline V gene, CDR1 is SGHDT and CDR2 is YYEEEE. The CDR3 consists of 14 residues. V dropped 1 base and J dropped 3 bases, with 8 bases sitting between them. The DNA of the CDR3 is TGTGCCAGCAGCTTGCCTCAGAGCTACAATGAGCAGTTCTTC. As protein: CASSLPQSYNEQFF.

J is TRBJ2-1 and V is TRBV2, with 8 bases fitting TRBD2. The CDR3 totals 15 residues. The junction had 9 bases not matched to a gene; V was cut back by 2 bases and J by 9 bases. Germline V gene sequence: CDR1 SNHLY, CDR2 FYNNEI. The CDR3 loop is CASSETGGPTGEQFF. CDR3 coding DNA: TGTGCCAGCAGTGAAACGGGAGGGCCTACTGGTGAGCAGTTCTTC.

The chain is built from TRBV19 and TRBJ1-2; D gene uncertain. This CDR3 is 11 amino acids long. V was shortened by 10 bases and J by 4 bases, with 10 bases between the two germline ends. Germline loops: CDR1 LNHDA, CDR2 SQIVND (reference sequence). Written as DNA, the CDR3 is TGTGCCATTCAAGACTTCTATGGCTACACCTTC. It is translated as CAIQDFYGYTF. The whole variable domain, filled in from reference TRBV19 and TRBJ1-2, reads DGGITQSPKYLFRKEGQNVTLSCEQNLNHDAMYWYRQDPGQGLRLIYYSQIVNDFQKGDIAEGYSVSREKKESFPLTVTSAQKNPTAFYLCAIQDFYGYTFGSGTRLTVV.

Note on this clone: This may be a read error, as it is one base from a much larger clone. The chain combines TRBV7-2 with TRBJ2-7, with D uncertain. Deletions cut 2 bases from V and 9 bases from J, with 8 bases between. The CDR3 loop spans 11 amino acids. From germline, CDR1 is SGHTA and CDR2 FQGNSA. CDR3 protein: CASSLRRGQYF. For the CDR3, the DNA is TGTGCCAGCAGCTTAAGGCGCGGGCAGTACTTC. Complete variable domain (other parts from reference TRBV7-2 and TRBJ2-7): GAGVSQSPSNKVTEKGKDVELRCDPISGHTALYWYRQSLGQGLEFLIYFQGNSAPDKSGLPSDRFSAERTGGSVSTLTIQRTQQEDSAVYLCASSLRRGQYFGPGTRLTVT.

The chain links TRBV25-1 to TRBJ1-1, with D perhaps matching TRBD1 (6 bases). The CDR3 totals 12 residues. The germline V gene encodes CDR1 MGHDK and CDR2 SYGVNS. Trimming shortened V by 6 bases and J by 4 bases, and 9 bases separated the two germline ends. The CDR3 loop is CASRGATTEAFF. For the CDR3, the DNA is TGTGCCAGCAGGGGGGCGACCACTGAAGCTTTCTTT.

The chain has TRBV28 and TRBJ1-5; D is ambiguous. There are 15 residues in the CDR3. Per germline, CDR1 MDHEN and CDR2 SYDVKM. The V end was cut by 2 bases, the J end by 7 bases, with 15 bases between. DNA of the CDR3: TGTGCCAGCAGTTTAGAGGCTGGGTTGCAGCAGCCCCAGCATTTT. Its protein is CASSLEAGLQQPQHF.

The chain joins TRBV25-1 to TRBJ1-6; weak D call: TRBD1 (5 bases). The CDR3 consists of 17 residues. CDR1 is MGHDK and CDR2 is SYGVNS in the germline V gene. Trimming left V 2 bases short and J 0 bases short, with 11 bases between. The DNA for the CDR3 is TGTGCCAGCAGTGAAGACAAGGGGTACTCCTATAATTCACCCCTCCACTTT. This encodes CASSEDKGYSYNSPLHF.